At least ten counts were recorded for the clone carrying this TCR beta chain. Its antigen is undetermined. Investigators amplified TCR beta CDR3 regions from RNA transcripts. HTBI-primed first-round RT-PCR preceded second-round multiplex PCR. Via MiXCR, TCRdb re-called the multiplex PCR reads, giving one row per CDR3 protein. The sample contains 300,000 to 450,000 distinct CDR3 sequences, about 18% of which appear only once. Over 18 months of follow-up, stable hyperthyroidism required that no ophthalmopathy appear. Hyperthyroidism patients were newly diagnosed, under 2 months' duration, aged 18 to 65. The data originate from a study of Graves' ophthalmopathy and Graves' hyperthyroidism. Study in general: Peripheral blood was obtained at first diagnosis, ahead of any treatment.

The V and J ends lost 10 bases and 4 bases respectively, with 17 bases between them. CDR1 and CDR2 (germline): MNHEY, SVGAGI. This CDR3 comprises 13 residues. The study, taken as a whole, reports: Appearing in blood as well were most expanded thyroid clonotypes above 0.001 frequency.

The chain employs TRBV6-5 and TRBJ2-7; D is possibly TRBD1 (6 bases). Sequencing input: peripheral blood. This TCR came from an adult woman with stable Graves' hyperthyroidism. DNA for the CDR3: TGTGCCACCAACCCGGTGGGGGCATACGAGCAGTACTTC. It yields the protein CATNPVGAYEQYF.